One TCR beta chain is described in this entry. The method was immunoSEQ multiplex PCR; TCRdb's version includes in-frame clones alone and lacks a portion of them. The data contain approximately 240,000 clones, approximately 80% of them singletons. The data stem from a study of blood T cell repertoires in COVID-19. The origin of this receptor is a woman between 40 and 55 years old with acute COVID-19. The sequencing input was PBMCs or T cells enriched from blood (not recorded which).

As DNA, the CDR3 is TGTGCCAGCAGTATGTATAGCAATCAGCCCCAGCATTTT. The encoded protein is CASSMYSNQPQHF. The rearrangement joins TRBV27 to TRBJ1-5; no reliable D call. With 5 bases removed from V and 0 bases from J, the gap between germline ends came to 5 bases. The CDR3 covers 13 residues. Germline V gene sequence: CDR1 MNHEY, CDR2 SMNVEV (reference sequence).